A selection of T cell receptor beta chains follows, all from one sample in a study of CD8 T cells in ankylosing spondylitis. TCRdb itself ran the 5' RACE reads through MiXCR, one entry per CDR3 protein. The table shows 450,000 to 550,000 distinct CDR3 sequences, with about 5.7% occurring only once. The sample consisted of blood, either unsorted or a sorted T cell fraction (not recorded which). These receptors were collected from a male donor with ankylosing spondylitis. The CDR3 runs from the conserved cysteine through the conserved F or W. D genes are given only for firm matches. Not every row has a clone size; where given, it reads once, few, many or a size class.

abundance,len,v_gene,d_gene,j_gene,CDR3nt,CDR3aa
few,16,TRBV15,TRBD2,TRBJ2-1,TGTGCCACCAGTCCTACCGGGACTAGCGGGAGATGGGAGCAGTTCTTC,CATSPTGTSGRWEQFF
many,13,TRBV12-3/TRBV12-4,NA,TRBJ2-5,TGTGCCAGCAGCCAGGGTAGGGCGGAGACCCAGTACTTC,CASSQGRAETQYF
many,15,TRBV5-1,NA,TRBJ1-5,TGCGCCAGCAGCCCCGGCAGGTGGGGCAATCAGCCCCAGCATTTT,CASSPGRWGNQPQHF
few,17,TRBV6-2/TRBV6-3,TRBD2,TRBJ2-1,TGTGCCAGCAGTTACCGGCTAGCGGCTCAAGGGTGGGATGAGCAGTTCTTC,CASSYRLAAQGWDEQFF
many,14,TRBV4-3,NA,TRBJ2-7,TGCGCCAGCAGCCAAGTAGTCAGCCTCTACGAGCAGTACTTC,CASSQVVSLYEQYF
NA,13,TRBV2,TRBD2,TRBJ2-5,TGTGCCACTAGCGGAAGGTACCAAGAGACCCAGTACTTC,CATSGRYQETQYF
many,16,TRBV27,TRBD1,TRBJ1-5,TGTGCCAGCAGCCGACAGGGATGGGCCAGCGATCAGCCCCAGCATTTT,CASSRQGWASDQPQHF
NA,17,TRBV5-1,TRBD2,TRBJ2-1,TGCGCCAGCAGCTCGCGGGCGACTAGCGCCTCCTACAATGAGCAGTTCTTC,CASSSRATSASYNEQFF
many,15,TRBV10-3,TRBD2,TRBJ2-3,TGTGCCACATTAGGATCTAGCGGAATCACAGATACGCAGTATTTT,CATLGSSGITDTQYF
many,16,TRBV6-1,NA,TRBJ1-5,TGTGCCAGCAGACCAGACAGAGGTAATAGCAATCAGCCCCAGCATTTT,CASRPDRGNSNQPQHF
many,16,TRBV7-2,NA,TRBJ2-2,TGTGCCAGCAGCTCTGATACTCTCCCGAACACCGGGGAGCTGTTTTTT,CASSSDTLPNTGELFF
many,15,TRBV20-1,NA,TRBJ2-4,TGCAGTGCTAGAGATGGAGGTACCTACAAAAACATTCAGTACTTC,CSARDGGTYKNIQYF
many,14,TRBV7-2,TRBD2,TRBJ2-1,TGTGCCAGCAGCTTAATAATAGCGGGAGATGAGCAGTTCTTC,CASSLIIAGDEQFF
many,16,TRBV27,NA,TRBJ1-5,TGTGCCAGCAGCATCTCTGGACTCTGGAGCAATCAGCCCCAGCATTTT,CASSISGLWSNQPQHF
many,15,TRBV6-1,TRBD2,TRBJ2-3,TGTGCCAGCAGTCCCGTTAAGGCGGGAGCCCGTACGCAGTATTTT,CASSPVKAGARTQYF
many,12,TRBV20-1,NA,TRBJ1-5,TGCAGTGCTAGCTCCACGAATCAGCCCCAGCATTTT,CSASSTNQPQHF
many,16,TRBV4-2,TRBD1,TRBJ1-2,TGTGCCAGCAGCCAAGATGTGGGCCAGGGGGCATATGGCTACACCTTC,CASSQDVGQGAYGYTF
many,14,TRBV25-1,TRBD1,TRBJ1-1,TGTGCCAGTTGCAGGGACAGTGAAAACACTGAAGCTTTCTTT,CASCRDSENTEAFF
many,11,TRBV6-2/TRBV6-3,NA,TRBJ2-7,TGTGCCAGCAGTAACCACTACGAGCAGTACTTC,CASSNHYEQYF
many,15,TRBV20-1,TRBD1,TRBJ1-5,TGCAGTGCTACAAATCACCGACAGGGGGCCAGCGAACAGCATTTT,CSATNHRQGASEQHF
NA,13,TRBV10-3,TRBD2,TRBJ2-3,TGTGCCATCAGTGAGTTCTTAGCGGGAGACGGGCATTTT,CAISEFLAGDGHF
many,13,TRBV18,NA,TRBJ2-7,TGTGCCAGCTCACCAGGGGCGGGATACGAGCAGTACTTC,CASSPGAGYEQYF
NA,13,TRBV5-1,NA,TRBJ2-4,TGCGCCAGCAGCTTTGTGGGGGCGAACATTCAGTACTTC,CASSFVGANIQYF
many,13,TRBV20-1,TRBD2,TRBJ2-4,TGCAGTGCTACCCTAGCGGGAGCCAACATTCAGTACTTC,CSATLAGANIQYF
many,16,TRBV20-1,TRBD2,TRBJ2-5,TGCAGTGCTAGAGGGGGAAGCGGGGGGGCCCTGGAGACCCAGTACTTC,CSARGGSGGALETQYF
NA,13,TRBV5-1,NA,TRBJ2-2,TGCGCCAGCAGCTTGGAGGGAAGCGGGGAGCTGTTTTTT,CASSLEGSGELFF
many,17,TRBV7-2,NA,TRBJ1-1,TGTGCCAGCAGCTTAGCGCTCCAGGCCGCTCTCTTCACTGAAGCTTTCTTT,CASSLALQAALFTEAFF
many,14,TRBV20-1,TRBD1,TRBJ2-1,TGCAGTGCTCCTAAAAGGGGACAGGGGGATGAGCAGTTCTTC,CSAPKRGQGDEQFF
few,17,TRBV7-9,NA,TRBJ2-6,TGTGCCAGCAGCTTAGCGGCGGGACCCCATGGGGCCAACGTCCTGACTTTC,CASSLAAGPHGANVLTF
many,14,TRBV15,NA,TRBJ2-5,TGTGCCACCAGCACCGAACTTGGGGAAGAGACCCAGTACTTC,CATSTELGEETQYF
many,15,TRBV5-1,NA,TRBJ1-5,TGCGCCAGCAGCTTGGACCCGAGGGGCAATCAGCCCCAGCATTTT,CASSLDPRGNQPQHF
many,15,TRBV7-9,NA,TRBJ2-7,TGTGCCAGCAGCCACGGGCAGGGATTCCTTTACGAGCAGTACTTC,CASSHGQGFLYEQYF
many,16,TRBV7-9,TRBD2,TRBJ2-3,TGTGCCAGCAGCCCCGGGACTAGCGGGGGAGTAGATACGCAGTATTTT,CASSPGTSGGVDTQYF
many,16,TRBV7-9,TRBD1,TRBJ2-7,TGTGCCAGCAGCCCCCACGGACAGGGATACTCCTACGAGCAGTACTTC,CASSPHGQGYSYEQYF
many,14,TRBV12-3/TRBV12-4,NA,TRBJ1-4,TGTGCCAGCAGTCGCCTAGGATTTAATGAAAAACTGTTTTTT,CASSRLGFNEKLFF
many,13,TRBV7-9,NA,TRBJ1-2,TGTGCCAGCAGCCCCTGGGGGAACTATGGCTACACCTTC,CASSPWGNYGYTF
many,12,TRBV29-1,NA,TRBJ2-3,TGCAGCGTTCTTTCCAGCACAGATACGCAGTATTTT,CSVLSSTDTQYF
many,14,TRBV28,NA,TRBJ1-6,TGTGCCAGCAGTACCGGACAAGGCGGTTCACCCCTCCACTTT,CASSTGQGGSPLHF
few,13,TRBV5-1,NA,TRBJ2-7,TGCGCCAGCAGCCCGGGGTCCGGGGGCGAGCAGTACTTC,CASSPGSGGEQYF
many,12,TRBV6-2/TRBV6-3,NA,TRBJ2-1,TGTGCCAGCAGTTACTTGTTCGAGGAGCAGTTCTTC,CASSYLFEEQFF
many,15,TRBV7-2,NA,TRBJ2-5,TGTGCCAGCAGCATACAAGACGGCTCCCTGGGGCCCCAGTACTTC,CASSIQDGSLGPQYF
few,14,TRBV28,TRBD2,TRBJ2-3,TGTGCCAGCACCCTTACTAGCGGCACAGATACGCAGTATTTT,CASTLTSGTDTQYF
many,17,TRBV25-1,TRBD2,TRBJ2-3,TGTGCCAGCAGTGTTACCTGGGGACTAGCGGGGACAGATACGCAGTATTTT,CASSVTWGLAGTDTQYF
many,14,TRBV11-2,TRBD2,TRBJ2-5,TGTGCCAGCAGCCCTGGACTAGACCAAGAGACCCAGTACTTC,CASSPGLDQETQYF
many,15,TRBV6-1,NA,TRBJ1-2,TGTGCCAGCAGAACTTATCCAGGTTCTCGATATGGCTACACCTTC,CASRTYPGSRYGYTF
many,14,TRBV27,TRBD1,TRBJ1-5,TGTGCCAGCAGCCTGACAGGGACAAGTCAGCCCCAGCATTTT,CASSLTGTSQPQHF
many,15,TRBV20-1,TRBD1,TRBJ2-4,TGCAGTGCTGGGAAGGGGGGGACAGGGGGAAACATTCAGTACTTC,CSAGKGGTGGNIQYF
many,14,TRBV29-1,NA,TRBJ2-1,TGCAGCGCCCGACTTGGAGGGCCCGTCAATGAGCAGTTCTTC,CSARLGGPVNEQFF
many,13,TRBV4-3,NA,TRBJ1-2,TGCGCCAGCAGCGGTCCCGGGAACTATGGCTACACCTTC,CASSGPGNYGYTF
many,16,TRBV12-3/TRBV12-4,NA,TRBJ2-7,TGTGCCAGCAGCCCTAGTGGGGCGGGTAGCTCCTACGAGCAGTACTTC,CASSPSGAGSSYEQYF
many,16,TRBV20-1,TRBD1,TRBJ2-1,TGCAGTGCTAGAGTACTCAGGGGGCCCAACTACAATGAGCAGTTCTTC,CSARVLRGPNYNEQFF
NA,14,TRBV6-2/TRBV6-3,NA,TRBJ2-2,TGTGCCAGCAGTTACGACGGAACCACCGGGGAGCTGTTTTTT,CASSYDGTTGELFF
many,15,TRBV20-1,NA,TRBJ1-1,TGCAGTGCTAGAGACGGGAGGAGAGCGATCGCTGAAGCTTTCTTT,CSARDGRRAIAEAFF